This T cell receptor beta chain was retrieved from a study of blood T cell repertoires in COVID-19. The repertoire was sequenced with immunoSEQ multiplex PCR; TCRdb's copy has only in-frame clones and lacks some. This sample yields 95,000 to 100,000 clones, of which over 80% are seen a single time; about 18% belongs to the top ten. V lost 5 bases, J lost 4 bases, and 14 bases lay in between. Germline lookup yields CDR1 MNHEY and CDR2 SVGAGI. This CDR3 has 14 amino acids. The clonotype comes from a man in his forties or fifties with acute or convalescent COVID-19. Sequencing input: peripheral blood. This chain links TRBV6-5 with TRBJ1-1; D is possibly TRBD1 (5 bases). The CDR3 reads CASSISTDFTEAFF. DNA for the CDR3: TGTGCCAGCAGTATTTCGACAGACTTCACTGAAGCTTTCTTT.